Detailed here is one T cell receptor (beta chain). The data are from a study of blood T cell repertoires in COVID-19. Study at large: From the United States, Italy and Spain came samples of acute and convalescent COVID-19. In each case, the material was cDNA or gDNA derived from T cells, B-cell-depleted T cells, or PBMCs.

Per the original methods: Estimation of nucleated cell counts relied on the amplification of reference gene primers. TCRdb's table, derived via immunoSEQ multiplex PCR, lists solely in-frame clones and lacks some. V and J calls and clone size are those listed in that table; D and trimming were worked out from the DNA. The table lists approximately 290,000 clones, about 89% of them singletons. CDR3 size: 14 residues. Trimming pared 1 base from V and 9 bases from J, leaving 10 bases between. CDR1 LNHDA and CDR2 SQIVND come from the germline V gene (reference sequence). Sequencing was carried out using peripheral blood. This rearrangement joins TRBV19 to TRBJ1-6, with D maybe TRBD1 (5 bases). This clonotype originated in a man under 40 with acute or convalescent COVID-19. The CDR3 nucleotides are TGTGCCAGTAGTATAGGAGCCGGGGGTTCACCCCTCCACTTT. Its protein product is CASSIGAGGSPLHF.